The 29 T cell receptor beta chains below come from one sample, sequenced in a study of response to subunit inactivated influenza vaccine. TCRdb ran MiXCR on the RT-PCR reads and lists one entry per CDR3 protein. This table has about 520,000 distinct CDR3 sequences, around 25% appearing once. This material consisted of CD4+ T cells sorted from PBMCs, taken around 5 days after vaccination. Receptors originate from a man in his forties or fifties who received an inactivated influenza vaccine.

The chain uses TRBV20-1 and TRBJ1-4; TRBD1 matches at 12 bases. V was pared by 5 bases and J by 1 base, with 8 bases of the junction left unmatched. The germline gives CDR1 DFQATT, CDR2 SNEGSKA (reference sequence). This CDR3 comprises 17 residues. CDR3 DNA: TGCAGTGCTGTAGGGGACAGGGGGCGTGTAACTAATGAAAAACTGTTTTTT. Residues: CSAVGDRGRVTNEKLFF.

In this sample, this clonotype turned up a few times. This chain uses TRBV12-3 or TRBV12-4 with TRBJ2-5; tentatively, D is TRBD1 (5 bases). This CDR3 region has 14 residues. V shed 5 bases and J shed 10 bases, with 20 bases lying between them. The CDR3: CASSRRQLSQVQYF. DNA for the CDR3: TGTGCCAGCAGTCGACGACAGCTTAGTCAAGTCCAGTACTTC.

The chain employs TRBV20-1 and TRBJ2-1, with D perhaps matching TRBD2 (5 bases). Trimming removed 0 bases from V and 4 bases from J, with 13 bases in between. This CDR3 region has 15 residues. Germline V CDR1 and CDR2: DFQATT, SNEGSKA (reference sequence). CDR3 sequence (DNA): TGCAGTGCTAGAGATTTTGGGCGGGTATACAATGAGCAGTTCTTC. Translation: CSARDFGRVYNEQFF.

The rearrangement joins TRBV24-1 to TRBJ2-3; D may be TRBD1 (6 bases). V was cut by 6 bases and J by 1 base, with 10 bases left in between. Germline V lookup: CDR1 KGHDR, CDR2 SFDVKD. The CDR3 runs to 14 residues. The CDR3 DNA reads TGTGCCACCAGTCCGGGACACCGCACAGATACGCAGTATTTT. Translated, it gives CATSPGHRTDTQYF.

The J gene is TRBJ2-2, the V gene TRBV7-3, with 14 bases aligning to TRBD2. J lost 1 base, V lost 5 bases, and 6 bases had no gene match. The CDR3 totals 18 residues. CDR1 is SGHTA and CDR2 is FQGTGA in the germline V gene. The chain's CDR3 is CASSPQTSGRVNTGELFF. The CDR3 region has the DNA TGTGCCAGCAGCCCACAGACTAGCGGGAGGGTGAACACCGGGGAGCTGTTTTTT.

CDR3 in DNA: TGCAGCGCGCAGCATAGGGGGCAAGAGACCCAGTACTTC. Protein: CSAQHRGQETQYF. This chain links TRBV29-1 with TRBJ2-5; tentative D call: TRBD1 (6 bases). Germline V gene sequence: CDR1 SQVTM, CDR2 ANQGSEA. Trimming removed 7 bases from V and 2 bases from J, with 14 bases in between. This CDR3 contains 13 residues. Using reference TRBV29-1 and TRBJ2-5 for the parts outside the CDR3, the full variable domain is SAVISQKPSRDICQRGTSLTIQCQVDSQVTMMFWYRQQPGQSLTLIATANQGSEATYESGFVIDKFPISRPNLTFSTLTVSNMSPEDSSIYLCSAQHRGQETQYFGPGTRLLVL.

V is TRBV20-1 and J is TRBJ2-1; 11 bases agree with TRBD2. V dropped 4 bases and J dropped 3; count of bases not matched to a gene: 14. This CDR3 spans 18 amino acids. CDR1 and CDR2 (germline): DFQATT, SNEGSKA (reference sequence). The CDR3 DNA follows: TGCAGTGCTAAGGCTAGCGGGAGGTTCCCCACCTTCTACAATGAGCAGTTCTTC. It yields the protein CSAKASGRFPTFYNEQFF.

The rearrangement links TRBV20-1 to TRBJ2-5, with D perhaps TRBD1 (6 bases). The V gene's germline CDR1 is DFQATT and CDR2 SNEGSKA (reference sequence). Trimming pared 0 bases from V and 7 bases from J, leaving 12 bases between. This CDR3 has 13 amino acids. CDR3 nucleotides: TGCAGTGCTAGAGAGGTCAGGGGCGGGACCCAGTACTTC. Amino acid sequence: CSAREVRGGTQYF.

DNA for the CDR3: TGTGCCAGCAGTGAAGCTTGGGCAGGAGCCTATGGCTACACCTTC. As protein: CASSEAWAGAYGYTF. The chain carries TRBV6-1 and TRBJ1-2; D remains unclear. The germline V gene encodes CDR1 MNHNS and CDR2 SASEGT. Trimming took off 0 bases at V and 4 bases at J, with 12 bases between the two ends. The length of the CDR3 is 15 residues.

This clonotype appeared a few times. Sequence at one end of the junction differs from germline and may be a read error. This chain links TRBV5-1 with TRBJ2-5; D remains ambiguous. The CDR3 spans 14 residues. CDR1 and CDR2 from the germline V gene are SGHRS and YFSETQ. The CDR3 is CASRLAALQETQYF. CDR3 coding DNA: TGCGCCAGCAGATTGGCGGCCCTCCAAGAGACCCAGTACTTC.

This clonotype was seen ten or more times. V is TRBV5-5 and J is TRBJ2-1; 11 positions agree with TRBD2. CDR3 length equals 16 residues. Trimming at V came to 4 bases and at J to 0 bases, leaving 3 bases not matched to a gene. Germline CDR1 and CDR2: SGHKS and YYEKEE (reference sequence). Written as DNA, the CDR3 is TGTGCCAGCAGCACTAGCGGGAGAAGCTCCTACAATGAGCAGTTCTTC. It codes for CASSTSGRSSYNEQFF.

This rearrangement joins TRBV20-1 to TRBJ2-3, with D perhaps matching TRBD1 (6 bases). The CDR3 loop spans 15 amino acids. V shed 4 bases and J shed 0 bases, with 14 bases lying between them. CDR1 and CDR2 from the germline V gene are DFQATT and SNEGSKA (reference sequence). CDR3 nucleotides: TGCAGTGCTAAGGGCCAGGGGTTAAGCACAGATACGCAGTATTTT. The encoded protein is CSAKGQGLSTDTQYF.

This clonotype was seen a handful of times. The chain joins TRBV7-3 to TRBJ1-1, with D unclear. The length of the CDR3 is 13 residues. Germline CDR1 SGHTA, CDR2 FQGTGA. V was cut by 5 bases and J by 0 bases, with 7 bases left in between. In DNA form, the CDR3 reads TGTGCCAGCAGCCAGATTATGAACACTGAAGCTTTCTTT. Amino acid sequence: CASSQIMNTEAFF.

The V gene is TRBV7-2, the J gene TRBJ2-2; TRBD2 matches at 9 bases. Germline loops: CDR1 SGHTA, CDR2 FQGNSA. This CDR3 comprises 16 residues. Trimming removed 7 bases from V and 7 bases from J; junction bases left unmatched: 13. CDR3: CASKKDGGRGFGELFF. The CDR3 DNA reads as TGTGCCAGCAAAAAGGACGGCGGGAGGGGATTCGGGGAGCTGTTTTTT.

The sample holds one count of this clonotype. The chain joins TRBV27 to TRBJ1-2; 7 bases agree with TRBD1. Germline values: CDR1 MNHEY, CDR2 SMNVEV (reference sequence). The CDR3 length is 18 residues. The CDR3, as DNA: TGTACCCGCAGTTTATTCCTCGGCAGGGACAGACCTAACTATGGCTACACCTTC. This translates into CTRSLFLGRDRPNYGYTF.

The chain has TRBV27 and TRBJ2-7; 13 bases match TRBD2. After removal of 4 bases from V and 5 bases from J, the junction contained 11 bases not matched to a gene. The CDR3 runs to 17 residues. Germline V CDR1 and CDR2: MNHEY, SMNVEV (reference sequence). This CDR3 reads CASSSNKATSGRNEQYF. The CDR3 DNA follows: TGTGCCAGCAGTTCTAATAAAGCGACTAGCGGGAGGAACGAGCAGTACTTC.

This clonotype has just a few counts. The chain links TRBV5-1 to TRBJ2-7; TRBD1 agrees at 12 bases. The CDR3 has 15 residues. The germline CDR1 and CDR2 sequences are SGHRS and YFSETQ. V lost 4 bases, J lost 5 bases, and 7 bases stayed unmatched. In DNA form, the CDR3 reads TGCGCCAGCAGCCCCTCCGGGACAGGGGGCCACGAGCAGTACTTC. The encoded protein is CASSPSGTGGHEQYF.

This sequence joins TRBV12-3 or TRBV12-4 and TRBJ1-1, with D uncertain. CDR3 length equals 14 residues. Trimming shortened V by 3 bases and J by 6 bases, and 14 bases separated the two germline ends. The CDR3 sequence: CASSFSVVVAEAFF. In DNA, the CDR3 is TGTGCCAGCAGTTTCTCGGTCGTTGTCGCTGAAGCTTTCTTT.

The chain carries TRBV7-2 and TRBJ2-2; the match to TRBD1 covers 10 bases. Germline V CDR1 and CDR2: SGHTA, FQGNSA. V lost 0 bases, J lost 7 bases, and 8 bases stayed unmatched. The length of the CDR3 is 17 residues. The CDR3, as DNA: TGTGCCAGCAGCTTAGCGCTGGGACAGGGGACGGTCGGGGAGCTGTTTTTT. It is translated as CASSLALGQGTVGELFF.

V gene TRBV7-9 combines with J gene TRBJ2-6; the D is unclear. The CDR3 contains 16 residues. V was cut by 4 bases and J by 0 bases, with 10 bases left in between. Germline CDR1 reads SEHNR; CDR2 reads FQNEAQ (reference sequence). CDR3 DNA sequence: TGTGCCAGCAGCTCCAGACTGATCTCTGGGGCCAACGTCCTGACTTTC. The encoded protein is CASSSRLISGANVLTF.

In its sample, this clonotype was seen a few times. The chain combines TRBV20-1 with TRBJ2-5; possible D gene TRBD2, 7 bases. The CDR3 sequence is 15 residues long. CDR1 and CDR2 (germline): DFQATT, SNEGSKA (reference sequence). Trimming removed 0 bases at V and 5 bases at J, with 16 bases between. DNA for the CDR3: TGCAGTGCTAGAGATATGGGGGGGCGGCCGGAGACCCAGTACTTC. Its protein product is CSARDMGGRPETQYF.

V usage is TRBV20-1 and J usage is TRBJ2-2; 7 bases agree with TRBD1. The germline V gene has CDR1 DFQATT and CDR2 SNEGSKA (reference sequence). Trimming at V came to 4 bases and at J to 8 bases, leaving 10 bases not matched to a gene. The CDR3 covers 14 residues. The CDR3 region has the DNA TGCAGTGCTACCCTTAACAGGGGATCGGGGGAGCTGTTTTTT. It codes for CSATLNRGSGELFF.

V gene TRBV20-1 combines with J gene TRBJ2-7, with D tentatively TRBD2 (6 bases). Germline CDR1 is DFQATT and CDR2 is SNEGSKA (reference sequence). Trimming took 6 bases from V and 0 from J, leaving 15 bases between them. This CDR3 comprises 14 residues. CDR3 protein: CSALKVADSYEQYF. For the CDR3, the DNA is TGCAGTGCCCTAAAGGTAGCGGACTCCTACGAGCAGTACTTC.

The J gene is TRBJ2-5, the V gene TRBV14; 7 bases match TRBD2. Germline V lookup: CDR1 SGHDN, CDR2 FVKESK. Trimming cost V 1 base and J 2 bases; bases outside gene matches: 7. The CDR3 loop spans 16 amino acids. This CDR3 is CASSQGWGGEQETQYF. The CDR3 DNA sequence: TGTGCCAGCAGCCAAGGATGGGGGGGGGAACAAGAGACCCAGTACTTC.

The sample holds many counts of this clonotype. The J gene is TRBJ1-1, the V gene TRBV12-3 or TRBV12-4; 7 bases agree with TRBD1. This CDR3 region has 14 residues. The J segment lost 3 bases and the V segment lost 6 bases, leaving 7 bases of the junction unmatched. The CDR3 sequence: CASRPRTGHTEAFF. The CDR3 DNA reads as TGTGCCAGCAGACCACGGACAGGACACACTGAAGCTTTCTTT.

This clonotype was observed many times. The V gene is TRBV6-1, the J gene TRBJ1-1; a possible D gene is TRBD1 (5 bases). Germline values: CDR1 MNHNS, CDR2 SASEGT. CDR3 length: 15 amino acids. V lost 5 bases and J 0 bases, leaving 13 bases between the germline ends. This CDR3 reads CASSRPGTVNTEAFF. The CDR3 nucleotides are TGTGCCAGCAGTAGGCCCGGGACGGTGAACACTGAAGCTTTCTTT.

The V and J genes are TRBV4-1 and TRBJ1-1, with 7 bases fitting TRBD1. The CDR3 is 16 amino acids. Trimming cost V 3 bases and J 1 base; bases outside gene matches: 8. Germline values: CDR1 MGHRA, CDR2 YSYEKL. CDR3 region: CASSQETGAANTEAFF. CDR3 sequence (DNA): TGCGCCAGCAGCCAGGAAACAGGGGCCGCGAACACTGAAGCTTTCTTT.

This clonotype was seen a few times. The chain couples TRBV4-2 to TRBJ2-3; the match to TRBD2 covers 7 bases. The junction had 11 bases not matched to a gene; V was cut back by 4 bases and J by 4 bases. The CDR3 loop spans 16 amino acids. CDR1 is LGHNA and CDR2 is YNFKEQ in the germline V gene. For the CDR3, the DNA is TGTGCCAGCAGCCCTTCACCGGGAGGTGGAGCAGATACGCAGTATTTT. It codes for CASSPSPGGGADTQYF.

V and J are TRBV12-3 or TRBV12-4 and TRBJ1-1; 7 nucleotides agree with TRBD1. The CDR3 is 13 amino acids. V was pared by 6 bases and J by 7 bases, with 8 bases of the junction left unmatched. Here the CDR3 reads CASSLTGRGEAFF. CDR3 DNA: TGTGCCAGCAGCCTGACAGGGCGTGGTGAAGCTTTCTTT.